Listed below are T cell receptor beta chains from one sample, sequenced in a study of shared clonotypes between healthy human individuals. Clones were read by immunoSEQ multiplex PCR, and TCRdb kept only the in-frame ones, dropping some. The data show approximately 2.3 million clones, with about 92% seen just once and about 0.41% held by the top ten. The sample comprised naive CD4+ T cells from PBMCs. The receptors were sampled from a man younger than 35 in good health. Some clones in this sample may be carry-over from other donors' samples. Each CDR3 is given with its conserved first and last residue. Each record gives: V gene, J gene, D gene, clone size, CDR3 DNA, CDR3 protein. A D gene is named only where the DNA matches it firmly. Clone size is not always given. Where it is, it says once, few, many or a class for expanded clones.

TRBV5-6	TRBJ1-1	TRBD1	once	TGTGCCAGCAGCTTGGTCTCGCGGACAGGGATGACTGAAGCTTTCTTT	CASSLVSRTGMTEAFF
TRBV5-1	TRBJ1-1	.	.	TGCGCCAGCAGCTTGATGGCAGGAGCGGGCAGTGAAGCTTTCTTT	CASSLMAGAGSEAFF
TRBV2	TRBJ2-3	.	.	TGTGCCAGCAGTGGATACAGGGGCACAGATACGCAGTATTTT	CASSGYRGTDTQYF
TRBV6-6	TRBJ1-3	.	once	TGTGCCAGCAGTCCAGGGGGAAACACCATATATTTT	CASSPGGNTIYF
TRBV5-4	TRBJ2-5	TRBD2	once	TGTGCCAGCAGCACGGTCCCTAGCGGGCGCAAAGAGACCCAGTACTTC	CASSTVPSGRKETQYF
TRBV7-2	TRBJ2-7	TRBD1	once	TGTGCCAGCAGCTTCCCGGGACAGGCCTTGTTCTTC	CASSFPGQALFF
TRBV5-1	TRBJ2-3	.	few	TGCGCCAGCAGAGAAAGATGGGGTTCGACAGATACGCAGTATTTT	CASRERWGSTDTQYF
TRBV18	TRBJ2-7	.	.	TGTGCCAGCTCCCCCCCTGGTCAGCGGAGCTCCTACGAGCAGTACTTC	CASSPPGQRSSYEQYF
TRBV27	TRBJ2-7	.	.	TGTGCCAGCAGTCCCTACGAGCAGTACTTC	CASSPYEQYF
TRBV9	TRBJ2-7	.	.	TGTGCCAGCAGCCCGAGACCGGACAATTTCTACGAGCAGTACTTC	CASSPRPDNFYEQYF